The 7 T cell receptor beta chains in this list originate from one sample, sequenced in a study of PD-1 blockade in classical Hodgkin lymphoma. With no exception, relapse followed autologous stem cell transplantation in all patients, and brentuximab vedotin exposure varied. Assay used: immunoSEQ multiplex PCR; TCRdb lists only in-frame clones, some missing. The table records 50,000 to 75,000 clones, about 91% of them present only once. The sample was peripheral blood mononuclear cells (PBMCs), taken at baseline. Receptors were obtained from a human donor with classical Hodgkin lymphoma.

The chain joins TRBV11-2 to TRBJ1-2; 7 nucleotides line up with TRBD1. Unmatched junction bases numbered 3, after V lost 2 bases and J lost 0 bases. Germline CDR1 and CDR2: SGHAT and FQNNGV. This CDR3 is 15 amino acids long. The CDR3 nucleotides are TGTGCCAGCAGCTTAACCGGGACAGCTAACTATGGCTACACCTTC. This gives the protein CASSLTGTANYGYTF.

The chain is built from TRBV5-6 and TRBJ2-5; 7 nucleotides match TRBD2. The DNA end is more similar to TRBJ2-7, so the J call may be wrong. The CDR3 sequence is 14 residues long. Per germline, CDR1 SGHDT and CDR2 YYEEEE. CDR3: CASSLRSGAHEQYF. The DNA of the CDR3 is TGTGCCAGCAGCTTGAGAAGCGGGGCCCACGAGCAGTACTTC.

The chain couples TRBV7-8 to TRBJ2-3; D may be TRBD1 or TRBD2 (6 bases each). The CDR3 consists of 13 residues. Germline-derived CDR1 and CDR2 are SGHVS and FQNEAQ. V lost 4 bases to trimming and J lost 7 bases, with 12 bases between them. In DNA, the CDR3 is TGTGCCAGCAGCTCGGACGGGGGCCATACGCAGTATTTT. Translating it yields CASSSDGGHTQYF.

The chain couples TRBV7-2 to TRBJ2-7; D is possibly TRBD2 (7 bases). Between the trimmed V and J ends, which lost 5 bases and 2 bases, there was a span of 19 bases. The CDR3 extends over 16 amino acids. Per the germline V gene, CDR1 is SGHTA and CDR2 is FQGNSA. This CDR3 is CASSPRGGGRTYEQYF. The CDR3 coding sequence is TGTGCCAGCAGCCCACGGGGCGGGGGCCGAACCTACGAGCAGTACTTC.

The genes are TRBV6-1 and TRBJ1-5; D may be TRBD1 (6 bases). Germline V gene data show CDR1 as MNHNS and CDR2 as SASEGT. CDR3 size: 15 residues. V was clipped by 4 bases and J by 2 bases, with 12 bases between them. DNA of the CDR3: TGTGCCAGCAGTGCCACCGGGACACGCAATCAGCCCCAGCATTTT. The encoded protein is CASSATGTRNQPQHF.

The V gene is TRBV4-2, the J gene TRBJ1-6, with TRBD1 identical over 7 bases. In germline, CDR1 is LGHNA, CDR2 YNFKEQ. The CDR3 consists of 18 residues. Trimming at V came to 0 bases and at J to 10 bases, leaving 15 bases not matched to a gene. The CDR3 DNA reads TGTGCCAGCAGCCAAGATAGGGCAGGGGGAAATATGGGCTCACCCCTCCACTTT. Residues: CASSQDRAGGNMGSPLHF.

V and J are TRBV10-2 and TRBJ2-3; 12 nucleotides align to TRBD2. The junction had 8 bases not matched to a gene; V was cut back by 3 bases and J by 7 bases. The CDR3 spans 16 residues. Germline lookup yields CDR1 WSHSY and CDR2 SAAADI. The CDR3 bases are TGCGCCAGCAGTGAATCGACTAGCGGGGGATTGAATACGCAGTATTTT. As protein: CASSESTSGGLNTQYF.